This passage covers 26 T cell receptor beta chains from one sample sequenced in a study of early T cells in non-severe SARS-CoV-2 infection. TCRdb reprocessed the 5' RACE reads with MiXCR, giving one entry per CDR3 protein. This sample yields fewer than 120,000 distinct CDR3 sequences, of which roughly 12% are seen a single time; 3% to 4.5% belongs to the top ten. This material consisted of whole blood, taken at baseline. The receptors shown here come from an adult who was a healthcare worker with PCR-confirmed SARS-CoV-2 infection or an uninfected control (not recorded which).

This clonotype was counted many times. V and J are TRBV5-5 and TRBJ2-1; D ambiguous. V was clipped by 4 bases and J by 4 bases, with 15 bases between them. This CDR3 region has 15 residues. Germline CDR1 reads SGHKS; CDR2 reads YYEKEE (reference sequence). The CDR3 region has the DNA TGTGCCAGCAGCATCGACACATATACGTACAATGAGCAGTTCTTC. Protein product: CASSIDTYTYNEQFF.

This clonotype was counted a few times. The chain couples TRBV5-1 to TRBJ2-1; 7 bases are shared with TRBD2. The germline V gene has CDR1 SGHRS and CDR2 YFSETQ. The CDR3 is made up of 16 amino acids. The V gene end was trimmed by 0 bases and the J gene end by 3 bases; junction bases not matched to a gene: 6. CDR3 sequence (DNA): TGCGCCAGCAGCTTGGGGGCTAGCGGAGACTACAATGAGCAGTTCTTC. As protein: CASSLGASGDYNEQFF. The complete variable domain, with remaining parts taken from reference TRBV5-1 and TRBJ2-1, reads KAGVTQTPRYLIKTRGQQVTLSCSPISGHRSVSWYQQTPGQGLQFLFEYFSETQRNKGNFPGRFSGRQFSNSRSEMNVSTLELGDSALYLCASSLGASGDYNEQFFGPGTRLTVL.

This chain uses TRBV18 with TRBJ1-3; tentative D call: TRBD1 (5 bases). Trimming shortened V by 9 bases and J by 0 bases, and 9 bases separated the two germline ends. This CDR3 comprises 13 residues. Germline V CDR1 and CDR2: KGHSH, LQKENI. The CDR3 nucleotides are TGTGCCAGTTCCGACAGCTCTGGAAACACCATATATTTT. Encoded protein: CASSDSSGNTIYF.

The rearrangement joins TRBV7-9 to TRBJ2-5; D is possibly TRBD1 (6 bases). The CDR3 has 15 residues. In germline, CDR1 is SEHNR, CDR2 FQNEAQ (reference sequence). V was clipped by 5 bases and J by 4 bases, with 17 bases between them. This chain's CDR3 is CASSTGTIQGETQYF. The DNA of the CDR3 is TGTGCCAGCAGCACCGGGACAATTCAGGGAGAGACCCAGTACTTC.

This clonotype was counted only a few times. This chain links TRBV18 with TRBJ1-2; no definite D call. The germline gives CDR1 KGHSH, CDR2 LQKENI. V was pared by 3 bases and J by 8 bases, with 19 bases between. The CDR3 spans 15 residues. The CDR3 nucleotides are TGTGCCAGCTCACCCCTGCGGAAAGGGCCGGGAGGCTACACCTTC. It specifies CASSPLRKGPGGYTF.

This clonotype appeared a few times. V gene TRBV7-9 combines with J gene TRBJ1-3; no firm D call. Looked up from germline, CDR1 is SEHNR and CDR2 is FQNEAQ (reference sequence). Trimming stripped 3 bases from V and 0 bases from J, with 3 bases between. The CDR3 loop spans 13 amino acids. Here the CDR3 reads CASSLVSGNTIYF. In nucleotides, the CDR3 is TGTGCCAGCAGCTTGGTCTCTGGAAACACCATATATTTT.

The rearrangement uses TRBV4-2 and TRBJ2-7, with 10 bases aligning to TRBD2. CDR1 and CDR2 (germline): LGHNA, YNFKEQ. CDR3 length: 15 amino acids. Losses at the gene ends were 0 bases for V and 6 bases for J; bases not matched to a gene: 5. The CDR3: CASSQDKRGGREQYF. The CDR3 nucleotides read TGTGCCAGCAGCCAAGATAAGCGGGGGGGCCGCGAGCAGTACTTC.

V gene TRBV15 combines with J gene TRBJ1-4; 8 bases map to TRBD1. The ends lost 3 bases at V and 8 bases at J; junction bases unmatched: 8. CDR1 and CDR2 from the germline V gene are LNHNV and YYDKDF (reference sequence). This CDR3 is 15 amino acids long. CDR3: CATSSRGPMGEKLFF. CDR3 coding DNA: TGTGCCACCAGCAGCAGGGGGCCGATGGGGGAAAAACTGTTTTTT.

The J gene is TRBJ2-5, the V gene TRBV7-6; D might be TRBD1 or TRBD2, each matching 6 bases. Germline lookup yields CDR1 SGHVS and CDR2 FNYEAQ. This CDR3 is built from 13 residues. Trimming pared 4 bases from V and 5 bases from J, leaving 11 bases between. CDR3 DNA sequence: TGTGCCAGCAGCTGGAGGGGGTCGGAGACCCAGTACTTC. Translated, it gives CASSWRGSETQYF.

This clonotype was observed a handful of times. CDR3 sequence: CASSLGGADTQYF. CDR3 coding DNA: TGTGCCAGCAGTTTAGGGGGGGCAGATACGCAGTATTTT. The chain links TRBV12-3 or TRBV12-4 to TRBJ2-3; D perhaps matches TRBD2 (6 bases). The CDR3 totals 13 residues. Trimming stripped 1 base from V and 4 bases from J, with 6 bases between.

The genes are TRBV3-1 and TRBJ2-6, with TRBD1 identical over 8 bases. The CDR3 covers 20 residues. Unmatched junction bases numbered 15, after V lost 1 base and J lost 4 bases. Germline V gene data show CDR1 as LGHDT and CDR2 as YNNKEL (reference sequence). DNA of the CDR3: TGTGCCAGCAGCCAAGTTCGAGGCGGACAGGGTTGGTCCGGGGCCAACGTCCTGACTTTC. It specifies CASSQVRGGQGWSGANVLTF.

The V and J genes are TRBV5-1 and TRBJ2-3; 7 bases line up with TRBD2. The CDR3 length is 14 residues. J was trimmed by 4 bases and V by 2 bases; bases with no gene match: 4. Looked up from germline, CDR1 is SGHRS and CDR2 is YFSETQ. CDR3 coding DNA: TGCGCCAGCAGCTTAGGGACTATCTCAGATACGCAGTATTTT. Residues: CASSLGTISDTQYF.

The chain is built from TRBV4-2 and TRBJ1-1; 7 bases are shared with TRBD1. CDR1 and CDR2 from the germline V gene are LGHNA and YNFKEQ. V lost 4 bases, J lost 4 bases, and 9 bases stayed unmatched. The CDR3 totals 15 residues. The CDR3 nucleotides read TGTGCCAGCAGCCGCAAACAGGGGCGGGCCACTGAAGCTTTCTTT. This codes for CASSRKQGRATEAFF.

This clonotype has a handful of counts. The chain combines TRBV12-3 or TRBV12-4 with TRBJ2-1; D might be TRBD1 or TRBD2, each matching 5 bases. V gave up 6 bases and J gave up 0 bases, with 15 bases separating them. The CDR3 is made up of 16 amino acids. CDR3 loop: CASSPGEGSSYNEQFF. CDR3 sequence (DNA): TGTGCCAGCAGCCCGGGTGAGGGGAGCTCCTACAATGAGCAGTTCTTC.

The genes are TRBV7-8 and TRBJ1-1, with D perhaps TRBD1 (5 bases). This CDR3 spans 13 amino acids. The V gene lost 8 bases and the J gene lost 11 bases, with 21 bases spanning the gap. Germline CDR1 and CDR2: SGHVS and FQNEAQ. In DNA, the CDR3 is TGTGCCAGCCGACTCCGGGGCCAAAAAGGGGCTTTCTTT. Its translation: CASRLRGQKGAFF.

This clonotype was counted once. This sequence joins TRBV12-3 or TRBV12-4 and TRBJ2-3; TRBD2 aligns across 10 bases. This CDR3 contains 16 residues. The junction had 5 bases not matched to a gene; V was cut back by 5 bases and J by 0 bases. CDR3 amino acids: CASSLRTSGSTDTQYF. The DNA of the CDR3 is TGTGCCAGCAGTCTCAGGACTAGCGGCAGCACAGATACGCAGTATTTT.

This clonotype was counted ten times or more. V and J are TRBV6-2 or TRBV6-3 and TRBJ2-5, with 9 bases matching TRBD2. The CDR3 has 14 residues. Germline loops: CDR1 MNHEY, CDR2 SVGEGT. The J segment lost 4 bases and the V segment lost 4 bases, leaving 4 bases of the junction unmatched. The CDR3 loop is CASSFAGGRETQYF. CDR3 DNA: TGTGCCAGCAGTTTTGCGGGGGGGCGAGAGACCCAGTACTTC.

V gene TRBV5-1 combines with J gene TRBJ2-1, with D unclear. From germline, CDR1 is SGHRS and CDR2 YFSETQ. V was clipped by 4 bases and J by 8 bases, with 10 bases between them. The CDR3 sequence is 12 residues long. The CDR3 bases are TGCGCCAGCAGCCTCGGCCGCGATGAGCAGTTCTTC. Amino acids: CASSLGRDEQFF.

The rearrangement links TRBV5-1 to TRBJ1-1, with a possible D match to TRBD1 (5 bases). V was shortened by 4 bases and J by 2 bases, with 12 bases between the two germline ends. Germline assignment: CDR1 SGHRS and CDR2 YFSETQ. This CDR3 comprises 14 residues. The CDR3 coding sequence is TGCGCCAGCAGCCGTAGCACAGGTAACACTGAAGCTTTCTTT. It codes for CASSRSTGNTEAFF. The full variable domain, with the rest looked up from reference TRBV5-1 and TRBJ1-1, is KAGVTQTPRYLIKTRGQQVTLSCSPISGHRSVSWYQQTPGQGLQFLFEYFSETQRNKGNFPGRFSGRQFSNSRSEMNVSTLELGDSALYLCASSRSTGNTEAFFGQGTRLTVV.

The chain recombines TRBV20-1 with TRBJ1-5; perhaps TRBD1 as D (5 bases). The CDR3 has 14 amino acids. Trimming stripped 7 bases from V and 4 bases from J, with 17 bases between. Looked up from germline, CDR1 is DFQATT and CDR2 is SNEGSKA (reference sequence). The CDR3 loop reads CSVTRGSGNQPQHF. CDR3 nucleotides: TGCAGTGTCACAAGGGGTAGTGGGAATCAGCCCCAGCATTTT.

CDR3 protein: CASSPGQGRNTIYF. Here the CDR3 DNA reads TGTGCCAGCAGCCCTGGACAGGGTCGAAACACCATATATTTT. The V call is TRBV6-6, the J call TRBJ1-3; TRBD1 agrees at 8 bases. The CDR3 sequence is 14 residues long. Germline loops: CDR1 MNHNY, CDR2 SVGAGI (reference sequence). J gave up 5 bases and V 6 bases, and 6 bases lay outside the gene matches.

A few counts support this clonotype. The CDR3 is CATSDSGGAPDTQYF. CDR3 coding DNA: TGTGCCACCAGTGATAGCGGGGGGGCACCGGATACGCAGTATTTT. The chain joins TRBV24-1 to TRBJ2-3; 10 bases fit TRBD2. With V trimmed by 3 bases and J by 6 bases, 5 bases remained unmatched. CDR1 is KGHDR and CDR2 is SFDVKD in the germline V gene. This CDR3 contains 15 residues.

This clonotype has only a few counts. This rearrangement joins TRBV12-3 or TRBV12-4 to TRBJ1-2, with 10 bases identical to TRBD1. CDR3 length equals 15 residues. V was pared by 5 bases and J by 2 bases, with 5 bases of the junction left unmatched. CDR3 sequence (DNA): TGTGCCAGCAGTCCCCGACAGGGGGCGAACTATGGCTACACCTTC. As protein: CASSPRQGANYGYTF.

This clonotype was recorded a few times. The V gene is TRBV6-6, the J gene TRBJ1-5, with 7 nucleotides matching TRBD1. Per germline, CDR1 MNHNY and CDR2 SVGAGI (reference sequence). The trim removed 4 bases at V and 1 base at J, leaving 4 bases unmatched. The CDR3 length is 15 residues. CDR3 bases: TGTGCCAGCAGTTGGGTCAGGGGGAGCAATCAGCCCCAGCATTTT. Its translation: CASSWVRGSNQPQHF.

This clonotype was seen a handful of times. In DNA form, the CDR3 reads TGTGCCACCAGTGAAGGCAGCACTAGCACAGATACGCAGTATTTT. The encoded protein is CATSEGSTSTDTQYF. The chain couples TRBV24-1 to TRBJ2-3; no clear D. V was shortened by 4 bases and J by 0 bases, with 10 bases between the two germline ends. Germline CDR1 reads KGHDR; CDR2 reads SFDVKD. CDR3 length: 15 amino acids.

The chain couples TRBV29-1 to TRBJ2-3; D may correspond to TRBD1 or TRBD2 (5 bases each). The V end was cut by 6 bases, the J end by 3 bases, with 13 bases between. In germline, CDR1 is SQVTM, CDR2 ANQGSEA. This CDR3 is built from 13 residues. The CDR3 spells CSVGGRATDTQYF. The CDR3 DNA follows: TGCAGCGTAGGAGGCAGGGCGACAGATACGCAGTATTTT.